This T cell receptor beta chain stems from a study of CD8 T cells in Susac syndrome. Study-wide points: Only a relatively small number of individuals were included in the TCR sequencing and HLA analysis.

With 2 bases removed from V and 1 base from J, the gap between germline ends came to 14 bases. This CDR3 region has 15 residues. CDR1 is SQVTM and CDR2 is ANQGSEA in the germline V gene. Comments on this clonotype: Its matching antigen is unknown.

With random hexamers, roughly 0.5 to 1 ug RNA was reverse transcribed. TCRdb ran MiXCR on the immunoSEQ multiplex PCR reads and lists one entry per CDR3 protein. The table records roughly 120,000 distinct CDR3 sequences, around 95% of them present only once. The chain combines TRBV29-1 with TRBJ1-1, with D tentatively TRBD1 (6 bases). Sequencing was performed on CD4+ T cells from PBMCs. This TCR was recovered from a human donor in good health. The CDR3 nucleotides read TGCAGCGTTGAAAACATTGCCAGGGGGAACACTGAAGCTTTCTTT. Translation gives CSVENIARGNTEAFF.